One and the same sample provided the 14 T cell receptor beta chains below, sequenced in a study of CD8 T cells in Susac syndrome. Random hexamers were used to reverse transcribe an amount of about 0.45 to 1 ug RNA. TCRdb independently ran MiXCR on the immunoSEQ multiplex PCR reads; one entry per CDR3 protein. The sample lists under 200,000 distinct CDR3 sequences; roughly 92% were seen once. The sequenced sample consisted of CD4+ T cells from PBMCs. These receptors came from a human donor in good health.

The chain recombines TRBV7-3 with TRBJ2-7, with D unresolved. V was shortened by 3 bases and J by 0 bases, with 9 bases between the two germline ends. CDR1 and CDR2 from the germline V gene are SGHTA and FQGTGA. This CDR3 has 14 residues. The CDR3 sequence is CASSLQASSYEQYF. Here the CDR3 DNA reads TGTGCCAGCAGCTTGCAGGCGAGCTCCTACGAGCAGTACTTC.

The gene calls are TRBV2 and TRBJ1-1; 7 nucleotides match TRBD1. The V gene end was trimmed by 5 bases and the J gene end by 6 bases; junction bases not matched to a gene: 6. The germline V gene has CDR1 SNHLY and CDR2 FYNNEI. There are 13 residues in the CDR3. CDR3 sequence: CASSYRGRAEAFF. The CDR3 DNA follows: TGTGCCAGCAGTTACAGGGGCAGGGCTGAAGCTTTCTTT.

The sample holds one count of this clonotype. This chain links TRBV12-2 with TRBJ1-3; TRBD1, the D gene given by the table, was not confirmed from the DNA. TRBV12-2 is recorded as a pseudogene. The CDR3 has 14 amino acids. CDR3 sequence reads: CASPDRGSGNTIYF. The CDR3 DNA reads as TGTGCTTCCCCAGACAGGGGCTCTGGAAACACCATATATTTT.

The rearrangement uses TRBV12-3 or TRBV12-4 and TRBJ1-6; D is perhaps TRBD1 (5 bases). This CDR3 has 12 amino acids. Trimming left V 8 bases short and J 9 bases short, with 11 bases between. The CDR3, as DNA: TGTGCCAGCTGGGGGGGGGTTTCACCCCTCCACTTT. Protein sequence: CASWGGVSPLHF.

J is TRBJ1-5 and V is TRBV30, with a possible D match to TRBD1 (6 bases). V was trimmed by 1 base and J by 0 bases, leaving 7 bases between them. This CDR3 is 14 amino acids long. Looked up from germline, CDR1 is GTSNPN and CDR2 is SVGIG (reference sequence). The CDR3 coding sequence is TGTGCCTGGAGTGGGACAGCTAGCAATCAGCCCCAGCATTTT. Translated: CAWSGTASNQPQHF.

The V gene is TRBV19, the J gene TRBJ2-1; the D gene is possibly TRBD1 (6 bases). Trimming shortened V by 8 bases and J by 12 bases, and 20 bases separated the two germline ends. Germline lookup yields CDR1 LNHDA and CDR2 SQIVND (reference sequence). CDR3 length: 13 residues. The CDR3 here is CASSPMKGDGQFF. In DNA, the CDR3 is TGTGCCAGTTCCCCGATGAAGGGGGATGGGCAGTTCTTC.

The gene calls are TRBV7-9 and TRBJ2-1; 14 bases fit TRBD2. The trim removed 5 bases at V and 10 bases at J, leaving 7 bases unmatched. Germline V gives CDR1 SEHNR, CDR2 FQNEAQ (reference sequence). The CDR3 has 15 residues. CDR3 protein: CASSIGLAGGGEQFF. CDR3 in DNA: TGTGCCAGCAGCATTGGACTAGCGGGGGGCGGAGAGCAGTTCTTC.

The chain employs TRBV28 and TRBJ2-7; D ambiguous. V was clipped by 2 bases and J by 6 bases, with 8 bases between them. The germline gives CDR1 MDHEN, CDR2 SYDVKM. The CDR3 runs to 12 residues. CDR3 region: CASSLPRIEQYV. Here the CDR3 DNA reads TGTGCCAGCAGTTTACCCCGAATCGAGCAGTACGTC.

The chain uses TRBV12-3 or TRBV12-4 and TRBJ1-2, with D uncertain. V lost 10 bases to trimming and J lost 3 bases, with 24 bases between them. CDR3 size: 16 residues. CDR3 loop: CATTLNLGGRHYGYTF. Written as DNA, the CDR3 is TGTGCCACAACCTTAAACCTTGGAGGGAGGCACTATGGCTACACCTTC.

The V call is TRBV19, the J call TRBJ1-6; unclear D gene. Trimming removed 1 base at V and 7 bases at J, with 14 bases between. This CDR3 has 16 residues. Germline V gene sequence: CDR1 LNHDA, CDR2 SQIVND (reference sequence). CDR3 sequence reads: CASSIVRPGFNSPLHF. The DNA for the CDR3 is TGTGCCAGTAGTATAGTCCGGCCGGGATTCAATTCACCCCTCCACTTT.

The rearrangement joins TRBV29-1 to TRBJ2-3; possible D gene TRBD1, 5 bases. The CDR3 runs to 11 residues. CDR1 and CDR2 (germline): SQVTM, ANQGSEA. V gave up 5 bases and J gave up 6 bases, with 9 bases separating them. The CDR3 DNA sequence: TGCAGCGTTTCCAGGGTCGATACGCAGTATTTT. Encoded protein: CSVSRVDTQYF.

This chain joins TRBV18 and TRBJ1-3; D not resolved. Looked up from germline, CDR1 is KGHSH and CDR2 is LQKENI. Trimming shortened V by 0 bases and J by 2 bases, and 8 bases separated the two germline ends. The CDR3 covers 15 residues. CDR3 nucleotide sequence: TGTGCCAGCTCACCACCGGGGAGAACTGGAAACACCATATATTTT. Its translation is CASSPPGRTGNTIYF.

This chain joins TRBV28 and TRBJ1-2, with D possibly TRBD1 on 5 matching bases. CDR1 is MDHEN and CDR2 is SYDVKM in the germline V gene. The V end was cut by 3 bases, the J end by 7 bases, with 9 bases between. CDR3 size: 12 residues. CDR3 DNA sequence: TGTGCCAGCAGTTTTCAGGGTCGTGGCTACACCTTC. The encoded protein is CASSFQGRGYTF.

The V call is TRBV2, the J call TRBJ2-3, with D perhaps matching TRBD2 (6 bases). The CDR3 is made up of 14 amino acids. The germline gives CDR1 SNHLY, CDR2 FYNNEI. Trimming stripped 6 bases from V and 4 bases from J, with 14 bases between. As DNA, the CDR3 is TGTGCCAGCAGCCTTGCGACTAGGTCAGATACGCAGTATTTT. This encodes CASSLATRSDTQYF.